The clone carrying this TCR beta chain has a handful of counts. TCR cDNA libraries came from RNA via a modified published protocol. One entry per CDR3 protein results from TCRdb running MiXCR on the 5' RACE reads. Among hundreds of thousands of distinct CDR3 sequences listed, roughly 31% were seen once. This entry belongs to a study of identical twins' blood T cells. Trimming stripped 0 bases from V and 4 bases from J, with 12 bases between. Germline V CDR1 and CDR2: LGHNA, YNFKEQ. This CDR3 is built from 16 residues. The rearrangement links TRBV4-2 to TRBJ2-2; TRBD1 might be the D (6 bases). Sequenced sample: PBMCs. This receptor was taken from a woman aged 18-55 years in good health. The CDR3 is CASSQESGARTGELFF. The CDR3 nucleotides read TGTGCCAGCAGCCAAGAGTCAGGGGCCCGCACCGGGGAGCTGTTTTTT.